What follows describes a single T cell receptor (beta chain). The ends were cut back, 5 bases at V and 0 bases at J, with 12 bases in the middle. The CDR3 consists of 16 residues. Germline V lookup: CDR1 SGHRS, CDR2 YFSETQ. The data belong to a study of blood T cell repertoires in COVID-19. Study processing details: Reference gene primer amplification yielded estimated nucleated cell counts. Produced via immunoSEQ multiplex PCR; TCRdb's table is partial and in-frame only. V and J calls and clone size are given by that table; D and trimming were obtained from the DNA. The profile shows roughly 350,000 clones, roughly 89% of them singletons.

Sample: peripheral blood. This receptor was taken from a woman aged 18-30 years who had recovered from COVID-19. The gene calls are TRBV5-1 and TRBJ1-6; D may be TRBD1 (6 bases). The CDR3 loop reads CASSPGQLSYNSPLHF. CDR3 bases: TGCGCCAGCAGTCCCGGACAGCTCTCCTATAATTCACCCCTCCACTTT. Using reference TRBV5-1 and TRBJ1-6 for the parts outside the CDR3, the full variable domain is KAGVTQTPRYLIKTRGQQVTLSCSPISGHRSVSWYQQTPGQGLQFLFEYFSETQRNKGNFPGRFSGRQFSNSRSEMNVSTLELGDSALYLCASSPGQLSYNSPLHFGNGTRLTVT.